This TCR beta chain stems from a study of T cells in Graves' hyperthyroidism and ophthalmopathy. This clonotype has ten or more counts. Researchers amplified the TCR beta CDR3 regions from RNA transcripts. When the TCR CDR3 underwent first-round RT-PCR, the HTBI primer set was used. TCRdb itself ran the multiplex PCR reads through MiXCR, one entry per CDR3 protein. The profile shows around 610,000 distinct CDR3 sequences, roughly 15% of them singletons. V was clipped by 6 bases and J by 2 bases; unmatched bases: 1. Per germline, CDR1 SQVTM and CDR2 ANQGSEA. The CDR3 length is 11 residues. The chain links TRBV29-1 to TRBJ2-7; 7 bases line up with TRBD2. This sequence was found in a woman between 40 and 50 years old with Graves' ophthalmopathy. The sequencing sample was made of blood. The CDR3 coding sequence is TGCAGCGTCGCGGGGGCCTACGAGCAGTACTTC. It encodes CSVAGAYEQYF.